This is a list of T cell receptor beta chains from one sample in a study of graft-versus-host responses after intestinal transplantation. Assay: immunoSEQ multiplex PCR; the TCRdb copy retains only in-frame clones and omits some. The sample has 410 or so clones; around 45% are singletons. Source: alloreactive CD4+ T cells from a mixed lymphocyte reaction culture, taken before transplantation. The receptors originated from a human patient who was an organ donor for intestinal transplantation. The CDR3 runs from the conserved cysteine through the conserved F or W. A D gene is named only where the DNA matches it firmly. For some rows the clone size is stated as once, few or many, or as a class when expanded; others skip it.

J gene: TRBJ2-6
D gene: NA
clone size: few
V gene: TRBV5-1
CDR3 DNA: TGCGCCAGCAGCTACAACTCTGGGGCCAACGTCCTGACTTTC
CDR3 protein: CASSYNSGANVLTF

J gene: TRBJ1-5
D gene: NA
clone size: NA
V gene: TRBV6-1
CDR3 DNA: TGTGCCAGCAGTGAATTAGGCAGCTATCAGCCCCAGCATTTT
CDR3 protein: CASSELGSYQPQHF

J gene: TRBJ2-5
D gene: TRBD2
clone size: NA
V gene: TRBV4-1
CDR3 DNA: TGCGCCAGCAGCCAAGTTTTAGCGGGAGCTAGGGAGACCCAGTACTTC
CDR3 protein: CASSQVLAGARETQYF

J gene: TRBJ1-4
D gene: NA
clone size: few
V gene: TRBV5-6
CDR3 DNA: TGTGCCAGCAGCACTCGGGCCGGAGGGGAAAAACTGTTTTTT
CDR3 protein: CASSTRAGGEKLFF

J gene: TRBJ1-1
D gene: NA
clone size: few
V gene: TRBV18
CDR3 DNA: TGTGCCAGCTCACCAAGGAACACTGAAGCTTTCTTT
CDR3 protein: CASSPRNTEAFF

J gene: TRBJ2-2
D gene: TRBD2
clone size: NA
V gene: TRBV6-1
CDR3 DNA: TGTGCCTGCAGTGGGACGACTAGCGGGGGGGCCGGCGGGGAGCTGTTTTTT
CDR3 protein: CACSGTTSGGAGGELFF

J gene: TRBJ2-3
D gene: NA
clone size: NA
V gene: TRBV5-1
CDR3 DNA: TGCGCCAGCAGCTTGGGGCGGGGCGGAGCGACAGATACGCAGTATTTT
CDR3 protein: CASSLGRGGATDTQYF

J gene: TRBJ2-7
D gene: NA
clone size: NA
V gene: TRBV11-2
CDR3 DNA: TGTGCCAGCAGCTCTACAGGGTTTGCCTACGAGCAGTACTTC
CDR3 protein: CASSSTGFAYEQYF

J gene: TRBJ2-1
D gene: TRBD1
clone size: NA
V gene: TRBV10-3
CDR3 DNA: TGTGCCATCAGGGGGGGACAGGGGGCCACCCTCCACAATGAGCAGTTCTTC
CDR3 protein: CAIRGGQGATLHNEQFF

J gene: TRBJ2-2
D gene: TRBD1
clone size: NA
V gene: TRBV7-9
CDR3 DNA: TGTGCCAGCAGCTCCGGGACAGGGTCGAACACCGGGGAGCTGTTTTTT
CDR3 protein: CASSSGTGSNTGELFF

J gene: TRBJ2-7
D gene: NA
clone size: NA
V gene: TRBV27
CDR3 DNA: TGTGCCAGCAGTTTAAGACACCGACCCTCCTACGAGCAGTACTTC
CDR3 protein: CASSLRHRPSYEQYF

J gene: TRBJ1-2
D gene: NA
clone size: few
V gene: TRBV10-3
CDR3 DNA: TGTGCCATCAGTGAGTCGAGTAGCTATGGCTACACCTTC
CDR3 protein: CAISESSSYGYTF

J gene: TRBJ2-1
D gene: TRBD2
clone size: NA
V gene: TRBV6-1
CDR3 DNA: TGTGCCAGCAGTGCTGCGGGAGGATCTGATGAGCAGTTCTTC
CDR3 protein: CASSAAGGSDEQFF

J gene: TRBJ1-3
D gene: NA
clone size: few
V gene: TRBV6-6
CDR3 DNA: TGTGCCAGCAGCACGAACAGCGCTGGAAACACCATATATTTT
CDR3 protein: CASSTNSAGNTIYF

J gene: TRBJ2-3
D gene: NA
clone size: NA
V gene: TRBV5-1
CDR3 DNA: TGCGCCAGCAGCCCTGGACTCCTAGGAAAGGCAGATACGCAGTATTTT
CDR3 protein: CASSPGLLGKADTQYF

J gene: TRBJ2-1
D gene: NA
clone size: NA
V gene: TRBV7-6
CDR3 DNA: TGTGCCAGCAGCGCAGGGGGGAGCTCCTACAATGAGCAGTTCTTC
CDR3 protein: CASSAGGSSYNEQFF

J gene: TRBJ1-2
D gene: TRBD1
clone size: large
V gene: TRBV10-3
CDR3 DNA: TGTGCCATCAGTGAAGGGACAGGGTATGGCTACACCTTC
CDR3 protein: CAISEGTGYGYTF

J gene: TRBJ2-3
D gene: NA
clone size: NA
V gene: TRBV6-1
CDR3 DNA: TGTGCCAGCAGGACAGGGAGGCACACAGATACGCAGTATTTT
CDR3 protein: CASRTGRHTDTQYF

J gene: TRBJ2-5
D gene: TRBD2
clone size: NA
V gene: TRBV28
CDR3 DNA: TGTGCCAGCAGTTTATCTCCTCTCCTAGCGGGAGATGGGTTTGGAGAGACCCAGTACTTC
CDR3 protein: CASSLSPLLAGDGFGETQYF

J gene: TRBJ2-3
D gene: TRBD2
clone size: NA
V gene: TRBV27
CDR3 DNA: TGTGCCAGCAGTTTTCATCTTCGGGGGGGTAGCACAGATACGCAGTATTTT
CDR3 protein: CASSFHLRGGSTDTQYF

J gene: TRBJ1-4
D gene: NA
clone size: few
V gene: TRBV5-1
CDR3 DNA: TGCGCCAGCAGCCAAATAACCGGGGAAAAACTGTTTTTT
CDR3 protein: CASSQITGEKLFF

J gene: TRBJ1-6
D gene: TRBD1
clone size: NA
V gene: TRBV4-2
CDR3 DNA: TGTGCCAGCAGCTCTCGATCCGGACAGGGGGGGTATTCACCCCTCCACTTT
CDR3 protein: CASSSRSGQGGYSPLHF

J gene: TRBJ2-1
D gene: TRBD2
clone size: NA
V gene: TRBV10-3
CDR3 DNA: TGTGCCATCAGTGACGGGAGGGCCTCCTACAATGAGCAGTTCTTC
CDR3 protein: CAISDGRASYNEQFF

J gene: TRBJ1-2
D gene: NA
clone size: few
V gene: TRBV18
CDR3 DNA: TGTGCCAGCTCACAGGGGGCTAACTATGGCTACACCTTC
CDR3 protein: CASSQGANYGYTF

J gene: TRBJ1-4
D gene: NA
clone size: large
V gene: TRBV25-1
CDR3 DNA: TGTGCCAGCAGTGAATCGGTTGCAACTAATGAAAAACTGTTTTTT
CDR3 protein: CASSESVATNEKLFF

J gene: TRBJ1-1
D gene: NA
clone size: few
V gene: TRBV6-8
CDR3 DNA: TGTGCCAGCAGTTCTCCAGTGAACACTGAAGCTTTCTTT
CDR3 protein: CASSSPVNTEAFF

J gene: TRBJ2-1
D gene: NA
clone size: few
V gene: TRBV7-3
CDR3 DNA: TGTGCCAGCAGCGCAGGGGGGAGCTCCTACAATGAGCAGTTCTTC
CDR3 protein: CASSAGGSSYNEQFF

J gene: TRBJ2-3
D gene: TRBD2
clone size: NA
V gene: TRBV10-3
CDR3 DNA: TGTGCCATCAGGAGGGCCGGGACTAGGAGCACAGATACGCAGTATTTT
CDR3 protein: CAIRRAGTRSTDTQYF

J gene: TRBJ2-4
D gene: NA
clone size: NA
V gene: TRBV5-5
CDR3 DNA: TGTGCCAGCAGCTTCCGACCAGGGGGGGCCGGAGACATTCAGTACTTC
CDR3 protein: CASSFRPGGAGDIQYF

J gene: TRBJ2-5
D gene: TRBD2
clone size: NA
V gene: TRBV6-5
CDR3 DNA: TGTGCCAGCAGTTACTCGACTAGCGGGGGGCAAGAGACCCAGTACTTC
CDR3 protein: CASSYSTSGGQETQYF

J gene: TRBJ2-4
D gene: TRBD1
clone size: few
V gene: TRBV6-9
CDR3 DNA: TGTGCCAGCAGCCACCGGGACAGGGGGGCCAAAAACATTCAGTACTTC
CDR3 protein: CASSHRDRGAKNIQYF

J gene: TRBJ1-1
D gene: TRBD1
clone size: NA
V gene: TRBV6-1
CDR3 DNA: TGTGCCAGCAGTGGACAGGGTACAGGGAACACTGAAGCTTTCTTT
CDR3 protein: CASSGQGTGNTEAFF

J gene: TRBJ1-1
D gene: NA
clone size: NA
V gene: TRBV5-1
CDR3 DNA: TGCGCCAGCAGCAAGGGGGGTTGGAACACTGAAGCTTTCTTT
CDR3 protein: CASSKGGWNTEAFF

J gene: TRBJ1-5
D gene: NA
clone size: few
V gene: TRBV6-5
CDR3 DNA: TGTGCCACGACCGACAGTCACAATCAGCCCCAGCATTTT
CDR3 protein: CATTDSHNQPQHF

J gene: TRBJ2-5
D gene: NA
clone size: few
V gene: TRBV6-6
CDR3 DNA: TGTGCCAGCAGCCCTATGGGACTGATCCAAGAGACCCAGTACTTC
CDR3 protein: CASSPMGLIQETQYF

J gene: TRBJ1-2
D gene: TRBD1
clone size: NA
V gene: TRBV6-8
CDR3 DNA: TGTGCCAGCAGTTCAGACAGGGAGCGTGGCTACACCTTC
CDR3 protein: CASSSDRERGYTF

J gene: TRBJ1-2
D gene: TRBD1
clone size: NA
V gene: TRBV5-1
CDR3 DNA: TGCGCCAGCAGCTTCTTGGACAGGATCTATGGCTACACCTTC
CDR3 protein: CASSFLDRIYGYTF

J gene: TRBJ2-6
D gene: NA
clone size: NA
V gene: TRBV6-9
CDR3 DNA: TGTGCCAGCAGTGTAAGGTTCTTACGACAAAGTCGGGCCAACGTCCTGACTTTC
CDR3 protein: CASSVRFLRQSRANVLTF

J gene: TRBJ1-3
D gene: NA
clone size: few
V gene: TRBV2
CDR3 DNA: TGTGCCAGCAGTGTTATACAGGGCGCTGGAAACACCATATATTTT
CDR3 protein: CASSVIQGAGNTIYF

J gene: TRBJ2-7
D gene: TRBD2
clone size: few
V gene: TRBV19
CDR3 DNA: TGTGCCAGTAGTCCTCTAGCGGGTTCTGATTACGAGCAGTACTTC
CDR3 protein: CASSPLAGSDYEQYF